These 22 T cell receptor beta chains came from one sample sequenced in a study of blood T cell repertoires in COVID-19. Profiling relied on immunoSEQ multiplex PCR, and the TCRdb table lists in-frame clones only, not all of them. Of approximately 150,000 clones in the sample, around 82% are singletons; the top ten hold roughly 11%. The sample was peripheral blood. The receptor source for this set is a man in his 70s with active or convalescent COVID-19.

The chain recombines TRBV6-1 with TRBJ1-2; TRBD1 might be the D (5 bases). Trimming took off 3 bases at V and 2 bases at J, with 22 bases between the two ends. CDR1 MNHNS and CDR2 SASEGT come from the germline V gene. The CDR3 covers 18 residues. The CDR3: CASSDPRAGAVTNYGYTF. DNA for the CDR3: TGTGCCAGCAGTGACCCCAGGGCAGGTGCGGTAACCAACTATGGCTACACCTTC.

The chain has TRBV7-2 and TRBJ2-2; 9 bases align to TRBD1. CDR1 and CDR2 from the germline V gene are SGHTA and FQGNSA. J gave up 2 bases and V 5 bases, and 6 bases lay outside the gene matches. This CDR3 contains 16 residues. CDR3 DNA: TGTGCCAGCAGCATTAGTACAGGGGGCAACACCGGGGAGCTGTTTTTT. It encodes CASSISTGGNTGELFF.

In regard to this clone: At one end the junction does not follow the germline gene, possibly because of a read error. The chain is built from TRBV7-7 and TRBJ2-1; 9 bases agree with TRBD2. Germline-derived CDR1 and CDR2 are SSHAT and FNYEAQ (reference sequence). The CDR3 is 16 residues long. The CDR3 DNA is TGTGCTAGCAGCTCCTTAGCGGGAGAAGCGCTGGGGGAGCAGTTCTTC. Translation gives CASSSLAGEALGEQFF.

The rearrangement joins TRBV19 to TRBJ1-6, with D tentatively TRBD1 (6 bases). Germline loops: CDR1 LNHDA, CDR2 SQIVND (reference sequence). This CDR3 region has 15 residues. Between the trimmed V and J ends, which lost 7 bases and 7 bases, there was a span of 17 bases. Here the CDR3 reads CASTDDRRFNSPLHF. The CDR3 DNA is TGTGCCAGTACCGATGACAGGCGGTTCAATTCACCCCTCCACTTT.

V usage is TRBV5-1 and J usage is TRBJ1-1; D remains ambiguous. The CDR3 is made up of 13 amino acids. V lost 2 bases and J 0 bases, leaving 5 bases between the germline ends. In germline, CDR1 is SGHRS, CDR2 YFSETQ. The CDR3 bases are TGCGCCAGCAGCTTTAACATGAACACTGAAGCTTTCTTT. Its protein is CASSFNMNTEAFF.

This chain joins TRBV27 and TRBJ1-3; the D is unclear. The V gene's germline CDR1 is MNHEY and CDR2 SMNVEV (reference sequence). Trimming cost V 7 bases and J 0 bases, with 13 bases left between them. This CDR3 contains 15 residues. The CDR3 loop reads CASTITRLSGNTIYF. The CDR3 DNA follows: TGTGCCAGCACTATAACCCGTCTCTCTGGAAACACCATATATTTT.

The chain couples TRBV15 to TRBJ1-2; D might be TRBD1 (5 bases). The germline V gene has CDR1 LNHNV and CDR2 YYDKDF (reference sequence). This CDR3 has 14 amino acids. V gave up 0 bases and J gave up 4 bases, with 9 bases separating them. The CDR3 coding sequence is TGTGCCACCAGCAGAGATCAGGGTGGCTATGGCTACACCTTC. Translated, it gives CATSRDQGGYGYTF.

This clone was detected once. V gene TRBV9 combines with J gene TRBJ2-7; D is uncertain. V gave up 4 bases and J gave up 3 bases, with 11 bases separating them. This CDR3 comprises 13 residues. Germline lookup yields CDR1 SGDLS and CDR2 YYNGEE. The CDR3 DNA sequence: TGTGCCAGCAGCTTAGGGCACAACTACGAGCAGTACTTC. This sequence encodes CASSLGHNYEQYF.

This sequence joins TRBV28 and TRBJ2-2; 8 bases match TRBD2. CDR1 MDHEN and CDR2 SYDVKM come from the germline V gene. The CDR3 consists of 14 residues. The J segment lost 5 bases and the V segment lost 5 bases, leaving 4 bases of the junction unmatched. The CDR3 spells CASSAGGSTGELFF. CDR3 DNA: TGTGCCAGCAGTGCGGGGGGTTCGACCGGGGAGCTGTTTTTT.

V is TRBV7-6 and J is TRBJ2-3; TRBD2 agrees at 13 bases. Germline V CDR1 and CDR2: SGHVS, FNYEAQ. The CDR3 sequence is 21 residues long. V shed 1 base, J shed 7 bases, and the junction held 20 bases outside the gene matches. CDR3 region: CASSLVVVETRPGLAGHTQYF. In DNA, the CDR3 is TGTGCCAGCAGCTTAGTAGTGGTGGAAACCCGCCCGGGACTAGCGGGACATACGCAGTATTTT.

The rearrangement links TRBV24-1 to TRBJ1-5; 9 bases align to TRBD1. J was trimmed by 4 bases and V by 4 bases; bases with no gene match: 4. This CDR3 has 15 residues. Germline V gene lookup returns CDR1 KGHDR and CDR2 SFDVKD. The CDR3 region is CATSDAGTGNQPQHF. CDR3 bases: TGTGCCACCAGTGACGCCGGGACAGGGAATCAGCCCCAGCATTTT.

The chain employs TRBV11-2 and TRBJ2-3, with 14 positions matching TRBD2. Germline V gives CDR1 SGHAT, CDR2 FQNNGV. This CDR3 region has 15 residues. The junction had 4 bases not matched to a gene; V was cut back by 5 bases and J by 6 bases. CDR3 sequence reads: CASSPTSGGADTQYF. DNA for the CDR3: TGTGCCAGCAGCCCGACTAGCGGGGGGGCCGATACGCAGTATTTT.

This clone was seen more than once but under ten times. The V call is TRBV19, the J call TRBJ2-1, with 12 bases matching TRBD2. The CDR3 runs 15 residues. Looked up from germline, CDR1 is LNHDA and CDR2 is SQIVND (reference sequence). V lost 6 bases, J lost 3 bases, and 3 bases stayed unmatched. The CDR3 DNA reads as TGTGCCAGTAGCCTGACTAGCGGGGGCTACAATGAGCAGTTCTTC. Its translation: CASSLTSGGYNEQFF.

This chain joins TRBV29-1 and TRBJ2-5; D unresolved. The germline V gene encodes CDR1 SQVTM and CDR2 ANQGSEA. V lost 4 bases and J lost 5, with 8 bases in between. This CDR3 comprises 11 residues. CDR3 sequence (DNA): TGCAGCGTTGGGCCCGGGGAGACCCAGTACTTC. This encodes CSVGPGETQYF.

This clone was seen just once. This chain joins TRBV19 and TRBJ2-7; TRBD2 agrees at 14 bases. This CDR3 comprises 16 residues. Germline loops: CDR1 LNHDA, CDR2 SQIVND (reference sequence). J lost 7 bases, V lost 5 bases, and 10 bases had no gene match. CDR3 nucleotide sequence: TGTGCCAGTAGTCCCGGGACTAGCGGGAGAGCTGGGGAGCAGTACTTC. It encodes CASSPGTSGRAGEQYF.

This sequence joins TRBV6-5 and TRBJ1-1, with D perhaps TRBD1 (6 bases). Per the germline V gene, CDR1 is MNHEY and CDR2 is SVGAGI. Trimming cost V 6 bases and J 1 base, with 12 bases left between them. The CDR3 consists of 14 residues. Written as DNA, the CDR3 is TGTGCCAGCAGAAACCCCAGGGGGAACACTGAAGCTTTCTTT. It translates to CASRNPRGNTEAFF.

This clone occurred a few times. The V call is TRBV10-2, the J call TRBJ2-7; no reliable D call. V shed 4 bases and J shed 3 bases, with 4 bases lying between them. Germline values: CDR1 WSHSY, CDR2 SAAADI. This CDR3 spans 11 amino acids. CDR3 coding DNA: TGCGCCAGCAGTGTTAGCTACGAGCAGTACTTC. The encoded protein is CASSVSYEQYF.

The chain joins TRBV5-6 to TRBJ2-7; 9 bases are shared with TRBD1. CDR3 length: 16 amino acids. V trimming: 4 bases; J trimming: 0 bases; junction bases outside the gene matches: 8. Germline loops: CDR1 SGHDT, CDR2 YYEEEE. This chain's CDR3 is CASSAPTGGFSYEQYF. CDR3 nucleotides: TGTGCCAGCAGCGCACCCACAGGGGGCTTCTCCTACGAGCAGTACTTC.

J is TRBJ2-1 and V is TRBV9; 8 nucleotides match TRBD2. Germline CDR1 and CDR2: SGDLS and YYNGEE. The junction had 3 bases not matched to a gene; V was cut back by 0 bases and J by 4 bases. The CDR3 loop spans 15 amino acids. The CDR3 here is CASSVEAGGYNEQFF. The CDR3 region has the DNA TGTGCCAGCAGCGTAGAGGCGGGAGGTTACAATGAGCAGTTCTTC.

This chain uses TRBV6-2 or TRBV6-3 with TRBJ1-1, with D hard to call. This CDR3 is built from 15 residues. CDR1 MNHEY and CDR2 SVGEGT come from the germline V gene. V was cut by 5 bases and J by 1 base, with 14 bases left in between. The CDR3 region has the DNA TGTGCCAGCAGTAGCTTGAGGTCCCAGAACACTGAAGCTTTCTTT. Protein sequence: CASSSLRSQNTEAFF.

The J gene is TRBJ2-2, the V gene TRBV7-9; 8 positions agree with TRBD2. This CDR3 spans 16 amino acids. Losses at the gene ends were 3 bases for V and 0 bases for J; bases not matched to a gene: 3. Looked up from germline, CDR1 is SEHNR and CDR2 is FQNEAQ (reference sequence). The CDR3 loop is CASSFPGGANTGELFF. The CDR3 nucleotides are TGTGCCAGCAGCTTTCCCGGGGGGGCGAACACCGGGGAGCTGTTTTTT. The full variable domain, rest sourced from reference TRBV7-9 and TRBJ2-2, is DTGVSQNPRHKITKRGQNVTFRCDPISEHNRLYWYRQTLGQGPEFLTYFQNEAQLEKSRLLSDRFSAERPKGSFSTLEIQRTEQGDSAMYLCASSFPGGANTGELFFGEGSRLTVL.

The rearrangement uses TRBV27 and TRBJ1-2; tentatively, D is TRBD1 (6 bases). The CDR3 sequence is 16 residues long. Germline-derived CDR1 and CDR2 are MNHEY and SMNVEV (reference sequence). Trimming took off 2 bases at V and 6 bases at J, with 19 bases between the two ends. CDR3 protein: CASSLTGLRVEHGYTF. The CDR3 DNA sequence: TGTGCCAGCAGTTTAACAGGGTTGAGAGTAGAGCATGGCTACACCTTC.